This T cell receptor (beta chain) appears in the sequencing data of a study of T cell changes during pregnancy in multiple sclerosis. Sequenced by immunoSEQ multiplex PCR; TCRdb stores in-frame clones only, minus some. The sample yields about 57,000 clones, 90% to 95% seen once. The V and J ends lost 5 bases and 3 bases respectively, with 13 bases between them. Germline CDR1 MNHEY, CDR2 SVGAGI. The CDR3 consists of 14 residues. The chain joins TRBV6-5 to TRBJ1-2; D remains unclear. The sample was CD4+ T cells from peripheral blood mononuclear cells, taken in the second trimester of pregnancy. The TCR comes from a female donor with multiple sclerosis, enrolled in a pregnancy study. CDR3 sequence: CASSRERTHYGYTF. The CDR3 coding sequence is TGTGCCAGCAGTAGAGAGCGGACGCACTATGGCTACACCTTC.